The rows below give T cell receptor beta chains drawn from one sample of a study of T cell clonotyping in hematopoietic cell transplantation. Method: immunoSEQ multiplex PCR; TCRdb's copy keeps in-frame clones and lacks some. The table records about 29,000 clones, approximately 90% of them present only once. This specimen consisted of PBMCs, obtained 100 days after allogeneic stem cell transplant. The receptor source for this set is a female patient in her fifties or sixties who had an allogeneic stem cell transplant from a related donor, so the T cells may come from the graft donor. Some clones in this sample may be carry-over from other donors' samples. Both conserved end residues are trimmed from each CDR3. The D gene is left open where the match is weak.

d_gene	v_gene	j_gene	CDR3aa
TRBD2	TRBV5-1	TRBJ2-5	ASRRRLAGSQETQY
.	TRBV19	TRBJ2-5	ASRQTRGSETQY
.	TRBV7-3	TRBJ1-3	ASSLTSLASGNTIY
.	TRBV27	TRBJ2-7	ASSFESSYEQY
TRBD1	TRBV7-9	TRBJ2-5	ASSLGRQGAETQY
TRBD2	TRBV5-8	TRBJ2-1	ASSRRGVSYNEQF
.	TRBV11-2	TRBJ2-7	ASNMGYEQY
TRBD1	TRBV27	TRBJ1-1	ASSLQGALRKDTEAF
.	TRBV6-5	TRBJ2-2	ASRISAYTGELF
.	TRBV5-1	TRBJ1-2	ASSQLFQQANYGYT
TRBD1	TRBV5-4	TRBJ2-1	ASSSSQGNEQF
.	TRBV5-4	TRBJ1-4	ASSLDLREKLF
.	TRBV7-7	TRBJ2-5	ASSVGPWKETQY
.	TRBV30	TRBJ2-3	AWSFQGSSPDTQY
TRBD2	TRBV5-1	TRBJ2-3	ASSFAGGSTDTQY
.	TRBV5-4	TRBJ1-4	ASSLPQEKLF
TRBD1	TRBV5-1	TRBJ2-5	ASSHGQGEETQY
TRBD1	TRBV14	TRBJ2-2	ASSPRPLNRGRGGELF
.	TRBV30	TRBJ2-5	AWIPMGTRHGGGRETQY
.	TRBV5-8	TRBJ1-1	ASRTGREAF
TRBD1	TRBV30	TRBJ1-2	AWSADRANYGYT
.	TRBV7-9	TRBJ1-2	ASSQGPGLWGYT
TRBD2	TRBV7-3	TRBJ2-1	ASSSRLAGAYNEQF
.	TRBV7-8	TRBJ1-3	ASSPRVEAGNTIY
.	TRBV5-1	TRBJ2-5	ASSYQETQY
.	TRBV5-1	TRBJ1-1	ASRPRGWDTEAF
.	TRBV21-1	TRBJ2-5	ASSKARGARWGTQY
.	TRBV5-7	TRBJ2-3	ASSLKGWGTDTQY
.	TRBV5-3	TRBJ1-2	AKRDRGPGIHPSYYGYT
TRBD1	TRBV6-1	TRBJ1-5	ASRPSGRQGEPQH
TRBD2	TRBV30	TRBJ2-2	AWSVGLAAGELF